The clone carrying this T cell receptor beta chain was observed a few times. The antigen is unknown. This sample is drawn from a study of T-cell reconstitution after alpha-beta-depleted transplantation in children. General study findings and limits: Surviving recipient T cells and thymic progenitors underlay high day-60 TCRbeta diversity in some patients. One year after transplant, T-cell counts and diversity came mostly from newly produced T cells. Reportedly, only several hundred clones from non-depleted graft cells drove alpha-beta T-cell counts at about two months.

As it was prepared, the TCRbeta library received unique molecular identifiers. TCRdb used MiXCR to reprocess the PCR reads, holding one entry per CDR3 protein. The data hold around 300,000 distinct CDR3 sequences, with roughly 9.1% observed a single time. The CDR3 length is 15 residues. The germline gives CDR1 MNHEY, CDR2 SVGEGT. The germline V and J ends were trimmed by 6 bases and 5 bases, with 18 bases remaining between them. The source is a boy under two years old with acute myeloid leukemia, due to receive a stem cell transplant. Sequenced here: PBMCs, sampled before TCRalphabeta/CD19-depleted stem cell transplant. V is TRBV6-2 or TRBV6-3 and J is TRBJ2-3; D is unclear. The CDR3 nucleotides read TGTGCCAGCAGCCCTTCTCGGGCCCCGGGAGATACGCAGTATTTT. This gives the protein CASSPSRAPGDTQYF.